These 26 T cell receptor beta chains were sequenced from one sample in a study of T-cell reconstitution after alpha-beta-depleted transplantation in children. It was with unique molecular identifiers that the TCRbeta library was prepared. TCRdb reprocessed the PCR reads with MiXCR, giving one entry per CDR3 protein. This table has 300,000 or so distinct CDR3 sequences, approximately 9.6% appearing once. This material consisted of PBMCs from the stem cell graft donor, taken from the stem cell graft. These receptors all come from a human donor who donated a stem cell graft to a child with SCID.

This clonotype showed up many times. The chain combines TRBV5-1 with TRBJ1-3; D call uncertain. CDR1 is SGHRS and CDR2 is YFSETQ in the germline V gene. This CDR3 has 14 residues. V gave up 0 bases and J gave up 4 bases, with 8 bases separating them. CDR3 DNA: TGCGCCAGCAGCTTGGACTCGGCCGGAAACACCATATATTTT. This gives the protein CASSLDSAGNTIYF. Drawing the rest from reference TRBV5-1 and TRBJ1-3, the complete variable domain is KAGVTQTPRYLIKTRGQQVTLSCSPISGHRSVSWYQQTPGQGLQFLFEYFSETQRNKGNFPGRFSGRQFSNSRSEMNVSTLELGDSALYLCASSLDSAGNTIYFGEGSWLTVV.

This clonotype appeared a few times. The chain employs TRBV11-2 and TRBJ2-6; no firm D call. Germline V gives CDR1 SGHAT, CDR2 FQNNGV. Trimming removed 0 bases from V and 0 bases from J, with 15 bases in between. The length of the CDR3 is 19 residues. The CDR3 reads CASSLDGRWMISGANVLTF. The CDR3 region has the DNA TGTGCCAGCAGCTTAGATGGTAGGTGGATGATCTCTGGGGCCAACGTCCTGACTTTC.

This clonotype was counted a few times. V usage is TRBV3-1 and J usage is TRBJ1-2, with D unresolved. Germline values: CDR1 LGHDT, CDR2 YNNKEL (reference sequence). The V and J ends lost 1 base and 8 bases respectively, with 11 bases between them. The CDR3 length is 13 residues. The chain's CDR3 is CASSQGPKGGYTF. CDR3 sequence (DNA): TGTGCCAGCAGCCAAGGACCAAAAGGAGGCTACACCTTC. Full variable domain (rest looked up from reference TRBV3-1 and TRBJ1-2): DTAVSQTPKYLVTQMGNDKSIKCEQNLGHDTMYWYKQDSKKFLKIMFSYNNKELIINETVPNRFSPKSPDKAHLNLHINSLELGDSAVYFCASSQGPKGGYTFGSGTRLTVV.

This clonotype has only a few counts. The chain uses TRBV20-1 and TRBJ2-2; a possible D gene is TRBD2 (5 bases). Germline V gene sequence: CDR1 DFQATT, CDR2 SNEGSKA (reference sequence). V lost 0 bases and J lost 7, with 12 bases in between. This CDR3 is 14 amino acids long. CDR3 nucleotides: TGCAGTGCTAGAGATTATCGGGGTGGCGGGGAGCTGTTTTTT. This translates into CSARDYRGGGELFF.

This clonotype was picked up a small number of times. The rearrangement joins TRBV9 to TRBJ1-1, with a tentative D call TRBD1 (6 bases). Trimming shortened V by 4 bases and J by 1 base, and 17 bases separated the two germline ends. The CDR3 sequence is 16 residues long. From germline, CDR1 is SGDLS and CDR2 YYNGEE. In DNA, the CDR3 is TGTGCCAGCAGCCCGCGACAGGTTCTCTCGAACACTGAAGCTTTCTTT. This translates into CASSPRQVLSNTEAFF. The whole variable domain, remainder taken from reference TRBV9 and TRBJ1-1, is DSGVTQTPKHLITATGQRVTLRCSPRSGDLSVYWYQQSLDQGLQFLIQYYNGEERAKGNILERFSAQQFPDLHSELNLSSLELGDSALYFCASSPRQVLSNTEAFFGQGTRLTVV.

The rearrangement uses TRBV12-3 or TRBV12-4 and TRBJ1-2, with 11 bases aligning to TRBD1. This CDR3 has 15 amino acids. The ends lost 6 bases at V and 4 bases at J; junction bases unmatched: 7. The CDR3 DNA sequence: TGTGCCAGCAGCGGGACAGGGGGTTGGAGCTATGGCTACACCTTC. It encodes CASSGTGGWSYGYTF.

This clonotype was seen more than once but under ten times. The V and J genes are TRBV15 and TRBJ2-3; unclear D gene. Germline CDR1 and CDR2: LNHNV and YYDKDF (reference sequence). This CDR3 is 13 amino acids long. The V end lost 4 bases, the J end lost 5 bases, and 10 bases lay between the germline ends. The CDR3 sequence is CATSNEGLDTQYF. DNA of the CDR3: TGTGCCACCAGCAATGAAGGGCTAGATACGCAGTATTTT. Full variable domain (rest looked up from reference TRBV15 and TRBJ2-3): DAMVIQNPRYQVTQFGKPVTLSCSQTLNHNVMYWYQQKSSQAPKLLFHYYDKDFNNEADTPDNFQSRRPNTSFCFLDIRSPGLGDTAMYLCATSNEGLDTQYFGPGTRLTVL.

The chain recombines TRBV11-2 with TRBJ2-3, with TRBD2 as a possible D gene (6 bases). CDR1 and CDR2 (germline): SGHAT, FQNNGV. V was cut by 5 bases and J by 2 bases, with 14 bases left in between. This CDR3 region has 15 residues. The CDR3 nucleotides are TGTGCCAGCAGCCCTGGACGGGGGTTCACAGATACGCAGTATTTT. Translating gives CASSPGRGFTDTQYF.

The chain has TRBV19 and TRBJ2-7; 8 bases line up with TRBD1. CDR3 length equals 12 residues. CDR1 and CDR2 from the germline V gene are LNHDA and SQIVND (reference sequence). The V segment lost 10 bases and the J segment 3 bases; nucleotides outside the gene matches: 5. CDR3 nucleotide sequence: TGTGCCACCCGGACAGGGAACTACGAGCAGTACTTC. Protein product: CATRTGNYEQYF.

In this sample, this clonotype turned up a few times. The chain employs TRBV7-9 and TRBJ2-5; D remains ambiguous. V gave up 1 base and J gave up 2 bases, with 11 bases separating them. Germline assignment: CDR1 SEHNR and CDR2 FQNEAQ (reference sequence). The CDR3 totals 15 residues. CDR3 sequence (DNA): TGTGCCAGCAGCTTAGAGCTTGGACCACAAGAGACCCAGTACTTC. Its translation is CASSLELGPQETQYF.

V and J are TRBV2 and TRBJ2-5; 7 positions match TRBD2. After removal of 3 bases from V and 4 bases from J, the junction contained 8 bases not matched to a gene. CDR3 length equals 15 residues. Germline V gene data show CDR1 as SNHLY and CDR2 as FYNNEI. As DNA, the CDR3 is TGTGCCAGCAGTGAGGGACTAACCGGACGAGAGACCCAGTACTTC. Its protein is CASSEGLTGRETQYF.

This chain connects TRBV6-1 to TRBJ2-5; the D gene could be TRBD1 or TRBD2 (5 bases each). Germline V lookup: CDR1 MNHNS, CDR2 SASEGT. The CDR3 has 15 residues. The V and J ends lost 4 bases and 1 base respectively, with 13 bases between them. CDR3 sequence (DNA): TGTGCCAGCAGTGCATTTGGGGGAGCCCAAGAGACCCAGTACTTC. Amino acids: CASSAFGGAQETQYF.

The V and J genes are TRBV12-3 or TRBV12-4 and TRBJ2-1; either TRBD1 or TRBD2 may supply D (5 bases each). The CDR3 contains 13 residues. V was shortened by 2 bases and J by 8 bases, with 10 bases between the two germline ends. As DNA, the CDR3 is TGTGCCAGCAGTTTAACCGGGACCCATGAGCAGTTCTTC. It encodes CASSLTGTHEQFF.

V gene TRBV5-6 combines with J gene TRBJ2-1; no clear D gene. The CDR3 is made up of 15 amino acids. V lost 4 bases and J 0 bases, leaving 11 bases between the germline ends. Germline CDR1 is SGHDT and CDR2 is YYEEEE. The CDR3 here is CASSMDASSYNEQFF. The CDR3 region has the DNA TGTGCCAGCAGCATGGACGCAAGCTCCTACAATGAGCAGTTCTTC.

The CDR3 DNA sequence: TGTGCCAGCACAAATGGTGGCAATCAGCCCCAGCATTTT. This gives the protein CASTNGGNQPQHF. The V call is TRBV12-3 or TRBV12-4, the J call TRBJ1-5, with D unclear. V was shortened by 7 bases and J by 2 bases, with 9 bases between the two germline ends. The CDR3 length is 13 residues.

This clonotype was seen a few times. The chain is built from TRBV12-3 or TRBV12-4 and TRBJ2-7; tentatively, D is TRBD2 (5 bases). Trimming removed 6 bases from V and 6 bases from J, with 18 bases in between. The CDR3 has 14 residues. CDR3 coding DNA: TGTGCCAGCAGCTCGGGAACGGGCGTAACCGAGCAGTACTTC. It is translated as CASSSGTGVTEQYF.

The chain carries TRBV12-3 or TRBV12-4 and TRBJ2-7, with D unresolved. Trimming removed 5 bases from V and 3 bases from J, with 8 bases in between. The length of the CDR3 is 12 residues. The CDR3 spells CASSVQYYEQYF. Written as DNA, the CDR3 is TGTGCCAGCAGTGTACAGTACTACGAGCAGTACTTC.

This clonotype turned up a few times. The rearrangement joins TRBV15 to TRBJ1-5, with D uncertain. The CDR3 is 13 amino acids. Germline V gene lookup returns CDR1 LNHNV and CDR2 YYDKDF (reference sequence). The V end was cut by 3 bases, the J end by 4 bases, with 7 bases between. For the CDR3, the DNA is TGTGCCACCAGCAGGGAACTTAATCAGCCCCAGCATTTT. Residues: CATSRELNQPQHF.

This clonotype came up a few times. This rearrangement joins TRBV19 to TRBJ1-5; TRBD1 matches at 9 bases. The CDR3 totals 15 residues. Losses at the gene ends were 3 bases for V and 4 bases for J; bases not matched to a gene: 4. Germline V gives CDR1 LNHDA, CDR2 SQIVND (reference sequence). The chain's CDR3 is CASSIGTGINQPQHF. CDR3 nucleotide sequence: TGTGCCAGTAGTATCGGGACAGGGATAAATCAGCCCCAGCATTTT.

J is TRBJ1-2 and V is TRBV4-1, with TRBD1 identical over 11 bases. V dropped 2 bases and J dropped 7; count of bases not matched to a gene: 6. The germline V gene has CDR1 MGHRA and CDR2 YSYEKL. The CDR3 is made up of 15 amino acids. CDR3 in amino acids: CASSQTGQGALGYTF. The DNA of the CDR3 is TGCGCCAGCAGCCAAACCGGACAGGGGGCTCTTGGCTACACCTTC.

The CDR3 DNA reads TGCAGCGTTGGCCATTCCCTCTCTGGGGCCAACGTCCTGACTTTC. It codes for CSVGHSLSGANVLTF. The chain has TRBV29-1 and TRBJ2-6; D unclear. The CDR3 runs to 15 residues. Germline V CDR1 and CDR2: SQVTM, ANQGSEA. Deletions cut 4 bases from V and 0 bases from J, with 10 bases between. The variable domain in full, with the rest retrieved from reference TRBV29-1 and TRBJ2-6, is SAVISQKPSRDICQRGTSLTIQCQVDSQVTMMFWYRQQPGQSLTLIATANQGSEATYESGFVIDKFPISRPNLTFSTLTVSNMSPEDSSIYLCSVGHSLSGANVLTFGAGSRLTVL.

The J gene is TRBJ1-6, the V gene TRBV3-1, with 7 bases lining up with TRBD1. V was clipped by 4 bases and J by 7 bases; unmatched bases: 7. The germline CDR1 and CDR2 sequences are LGHDT and YNNKEL (reference sequence). The CDR3 is 15 residues long. CDR3 sequence (DNA): TGTGCCAGCAGCCCTACCGAGGGGGCCAATTCACCCCTCCACTTT. Its translation: CASSPTEGANSPLHF. Using reference TRBV3-1 and TRBJ1-6 for the parts outside the CDR3, the full variable domain is DTAVSQTPKYLVTQMGNDKSIKCEQNLGHDTMYWYKQDSKKFLKIMFSYNNKELIINETVPNRFSPKSPDKAHLNLHINSLELGDSAVYFCASSPTEGANSPLHFGNGTRLTVT.

V gene TRBV20-1 combines with J gene TRBJ2-5; possible D gene TRBD2, 6 bases. The germline V gene encodes CDR1 DFQATT and CDR2 SNEGSKA (reference sequence). Trimming pared 6 bases from V and 4 bases from J, leaving 12 bases between. CDR3 length: 12 amino acids. CDR3 in DNA: TGCAGTGCAGACCGGGACTCAGAGACCCAGTACTTC. It codes for CSADRDSETQYF.

This chain links TRBV11-2 with TRBJ2-3; 10 nucleotides match TRBD2. After removal of 1 base from V and 6 bases from J, the junction contained 7 bases not matched to a gene. This CDR3 comprises 16 residues. Germline-derived CDR1 and CDR2 are SGHAT and FQNNGV. CDR3 bases: TGTGCCAGCAGCTTAGCCAGCGGGGGGGCGTTGGATACGCAGTATTTT. Encoded protein: CASSLASGGALDTQYF. The full variable domain, completed using reference TRBV11-2 and TRBJ2-3, is EAGVAQSPRYKIIEKRQSVAFWCNPISGHATLYWYQQILGQGPKLLIQFQNNGVVDDSQLPKDRFSAERLKGVDSTLKIQPAKLEDSAVYLCASSLASGGALDTQYFGPGTRLTVL.

The table lists this clonotype with a few counts. The chain couples TRBV10-1 to TRBJ2-1; 7 positions agree with TRBD2. CDR3 size: 14 residues. Germline values: CDR1 WNHNN, CDR2 SYGVQD (reference sequence). The ends lost 2 bases at V and 7 bases at J; junction bases unmatched: 5. The chain's CDR3 is CASSESLAENEQFF. DNA for the CDR3: TGCGCCAGCAGTGAGAGTCTAGCGGAGAATGAGCAGTTCTTC.

This clonotype was observed a handful of times. The chain uses TRBV9 and TRBJ1-6, with D hard to call. The CDR3 consists of 14 residues. From germline, CDR1 is SGDLS and CDR2 YYNGEE. Trimming removed 0 bases from V and 9 bases from J, with 10 bases in between. CDR3 sequence: CASSVGGNSSPLHF. CDR3 coding DNA: TGTGCCAGCAGCGTAGGAGGGAATAGTTCACCCCTCCACTTT.